This T cell receptor (beta chain) was documented in a study of CD8 T cells in ankylosing spondylitis. This clonotype occurred many times. Its antigen is unknown. Study-level points and caveats: A motif of under 10 highly homologous TCR beta variants was seen as apparently characteristic of ankylosing spondylitis blood. Reactive arthritis synovial fluid and blood were previously reported to contain some motif variants. In ankylosing spondylitis patients, matched synovial fluid reportedly showed significant enrichment of disease-linked clones.

The CDR3 is made up of 15 amino acids. V was pared by 3 bases and J by 6 bases, with 6 bases of the junction left unmatched. Per the germline V gene, CDR1 is SGHVS and CDR2 is FNYEAQ. MiXCR, applied by TCRdb to the 5' RACE reads, yields one record per CDR3 protein. The repertoire holds about 130,000 distinct CDR3 sequences, roughly a tenth seen once, with 2.5% to 4% in the top ten. Material for sequencing was blood, either unsorted or a sorted T cell fraction (not recorded which). The chain carries TRBV7-6 and TRBJ2-7; TRBD2 matches at 12 bases. This clonotype originated in a male donor with ankylosing spondylitis or in good health (not recorded which). DNA of the CDR3: TGTGCCAGCAGCTTCGGACTAGCGGGACAACGCGAGCAGTACTTC. It translates to CASSFGLAGQREQYF.